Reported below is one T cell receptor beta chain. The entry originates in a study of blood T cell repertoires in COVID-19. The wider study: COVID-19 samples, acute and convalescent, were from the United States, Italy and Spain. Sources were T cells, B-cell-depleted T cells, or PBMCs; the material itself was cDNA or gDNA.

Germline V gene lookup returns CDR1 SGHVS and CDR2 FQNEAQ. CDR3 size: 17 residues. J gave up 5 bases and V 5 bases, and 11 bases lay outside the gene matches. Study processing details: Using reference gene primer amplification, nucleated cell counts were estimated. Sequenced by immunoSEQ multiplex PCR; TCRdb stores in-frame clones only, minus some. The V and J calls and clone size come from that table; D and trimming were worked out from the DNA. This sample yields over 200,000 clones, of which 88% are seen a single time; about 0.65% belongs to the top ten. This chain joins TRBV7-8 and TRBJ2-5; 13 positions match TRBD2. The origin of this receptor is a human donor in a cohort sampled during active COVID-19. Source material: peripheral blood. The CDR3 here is CASSVRTSGRGAETQYF. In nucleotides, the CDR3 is TGTGCCAGCAGCGTCCGGACTAGCGGGAGAGGGGCCGAGACCCAGTACTTC. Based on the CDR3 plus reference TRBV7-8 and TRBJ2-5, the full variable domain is GAGVSQSPRYKVAKRGQDVALRCDPISGHVSLFWYQQALGQGPEFLTYFQNEAQLDKSGLPSDRFFAERPEGSVSTLKIQRTQQEDSAVYLCASSVRTSGRGAETQYFGPGTRLLVL.